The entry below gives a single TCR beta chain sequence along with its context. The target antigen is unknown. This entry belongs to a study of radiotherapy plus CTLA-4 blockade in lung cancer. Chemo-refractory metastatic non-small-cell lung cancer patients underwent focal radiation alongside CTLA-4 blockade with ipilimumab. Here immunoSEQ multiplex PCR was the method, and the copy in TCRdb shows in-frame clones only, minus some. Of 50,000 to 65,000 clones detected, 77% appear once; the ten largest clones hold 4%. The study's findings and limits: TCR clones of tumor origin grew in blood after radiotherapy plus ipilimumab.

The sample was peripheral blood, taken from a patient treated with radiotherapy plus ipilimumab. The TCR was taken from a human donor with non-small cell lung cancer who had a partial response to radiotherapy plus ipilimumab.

In DNA, the CDR3 is TGTGCCAGCAGCCAGAACCTCAGGGGGTTCGGCGAGCAGTACTTC. This codes for CASSQNLRGFGEQYF. This rearrangement joins TRBV4-2 to TRBJ2-7; TRBD1 agrees at 7 bases. V lost 3 bases to trimming and J lost 6 bases; unmatched junction nucleotides: 11. The germline V gene has CDR1 LGHNA and CDR2 YNFKEQ. The CDR3 has 15 amino acids.